This entry lists 31 T cell receptor beta chains sequenced from one sample in a study of shared clonotypes between healthy human individuals. The table came from immunoSEQ multiplex PCR; TCRdb's copy has only in-frame clones and leaves some out. The repertoire holds roughly 1.5 million clones, 95% to 99% seen once, with 0.4% to 0.45% in the top ten. What was sequenced was naive CD4+ T cells sorted from blood. The subset was: CD45RA+ positively selected. These receptor sequences come from a man aged 30 to 39 in good health.

The chain recombines TRBV5-4 with TRBJ1-2, with a weak D call TRBD1 (5 bases). V was shortened by 0 bases and J by 6 bases, with 15 bases between the two germline ends. The V gene's germline CDR1 is SGHNT and CDR2 YYREEE (reference sequence). This CDR3 comprises 15 residues. The CDR3 sequence: CASSLAGVEENGYTF. In DNA form, the CDR3 reads TGTGCCAGCAGCTTGGCGGGGGTAGAGGAAAATGGCTACACCTTC.

The rearrangement links TRBV6-1 to TRBJ2-7; 11 nucleotides match TRBD1. CDR3 length equals 14 residues. Germline V gives CDR1 MNHNS, CDR2 SASEGT. V trimming: 5 bases; J trimming: 6 bases; junction bases outside the gene matches: 6. The CDR3 DNA follows: TGTGCCAGCAGTTCCTGGACAGGGGGCCGCGAGCAGTACTTC. Its protein is CASSSWTGGREQYF.

The genes are TRBV5-1 and TRBJ2-7, with TRBD2 matching 9 bases. This CDR3 region has 14 residues. CDR1 is SGHRS and CDR2 is YFSETQ in the germline V gene. Trimming cost V 4 bases and J 3 bases; bases outside gene matches: 5. The CDR3 here is CASSPISGGYEQYF. The CDR3, as DNA: TGCGCCAGCAGCCCGATTAGCGGGGGCTACGAGCAGTACTTC.

The chain carries TRBV15 and TRBJ2-3, with 12 bases fitting TRBD2. The CDR3 runs 15 residues. V lost 4 bases, J lost 6 bases, and 5 bases stayed unmatched. The V gene's germline CDR1 is LNHNV and CDR2 YYDKDF (reference sequence). The CDR3 here is CATSTGLAGYDTQYF. The CDR3 DNA sequence: TGTGCCACCAGCACAGGACTAGCGGGATATGATACGCAGTATTTT.

The rearrangement joins TRBV2 to TRBJ2-5; 7 positions agree with TRBD1. From germline, CDR1 is SNHLY and CDR2 FYNNEI. Unmatched junction bases numbered 5, after V lost 2 bases and J lost 5 bases. CDR3 length: 14 residues. Here the CDR3 reads CASSEWRGGETQYF. CDR3 bases: TGTGCCAGCAGTGAATGGAGAGGGGGCGAGACCCAGTACTTC. Filled out from reference TRBV2 and TRBJ2-5, the complete variable domain reads EPEVTQTPSHQVTQMGQEVILRCVPISNHLYFYWYRQILGQKVEFLVSFYNNEISEKSEIFDDQFSVERPDGSNFTLKIRSTKLEDSAMYFCASSEWRGGETQYFGPGTRLLVL.

The chain links TRBV11-2 to TRBJ2-2; D is undetermined. There are 16 residues in the CDR3. From germline, CDR1 is SGHAT and CDR2 FQNNGV. Trimming left V 4 bases short and J 0 bases short, with 12 bases between. Here the CDR3 DNA reads TGTGCCAGCAGCTCCCCAGAGGCTCCGAACACCGGGGAGCTGTTTTTT. Its translation: CASSSPEAPNTGELFF.

J is TRBJ2-7 and V is TRBV28; 10 nucleotides line up with TRBD2. The CDR3 contains 15 residues. Germline trimming cut 2 bases from V and 4 bases from J; bases unmatched to any gene: 5. Germline CDR1 reads MDHEN; CDR2 reads SYDVKM. Here the CDR3 DNA reads TGTGCCAGCAGTTTACCCGCTAGCGGGAGTTACGAGCAGTACTTC. The encoded protein is CASSLPASGSYEQYF.

J is TRBJ2-1 and V is TRBV7-9; 10 bases match TRBD1. Trimming took 5 bases from V and 4 from J; bases not matched to a gene: 8. Germline V gene sequence: CDR1 SEHNR, CDR2 FQNEAQ (reference sequence). The CDR3 has 16 amino acids. The CDR3 sequence is CASSQPGTGVYNEQFF. The CDR3 bases are TGTGCCAGCAGCCAGCCCGGGACAGGGGTTTACAATGAGCAGTTCTTC.

For this clone: Other nucleotide sequences in the sample specify the same CDR3. The V and J genes are TRBV5-1 and TRBJ2-3, with a tentative D call TRBD1 (5 bases). This CDR3 spans 14 amino acids. Germline V gives CDR1 SGHRS, CDR2 YFSETQ. V shed 2 bases and J shed 0 bases, with 7 bases lying between them. CDR3 DNA sequence: TGCGCCAGCAGCTTAGACAGAAGCACAGATACGCAGTATTTT. As protein: CASSLDRSTDTQYF.

The rearrangement links TRBV7-6 to TRBJ2-7, with TRBD1 matching over 7 bases. The CDR3 sequence is 18 residues long. Germline assignment: CDR1 SGHVS and CDR2 FNYEAQ. With V trimmed by 3 bases and J by 2 bases, 16 bases remained unmatched. CDR3 loop: CASSLVPLTSGQPYEQYF. In DNA, the CDR3 is TGTGCCAGCAGCTTGGTGCCGTTGACATCGGGACAGCCCTACGAGCAGTACTTC.

The rearrangement links TRBV4-1 to TRBJ2-1; 7 bases fit TRBD2. The CDR3 contains 14 residues. CDR1 is MGHRA, CDR2 YSYEKL, per germline. V trimming: 4 bases; J trimming: 11 bases; junction bases outside the gene matches: 11. CDR3 sequence: CASSRDLLAEKQFF. For the CDR3, the DNA is TGCGCCAGCAGCCGAGATCTTCTAGCGGAAAAGCAGTTCTTC.

The chain uses TRBV9 and TRBJ2-5, with TRBD1 identical over 8 bases. The CDR3 contains 15 residues. Germline loops: CDR1 SGDLS, CDR2 YYNGEE. V shed 2 bases and J 5 bases; nucleotides not matched to a gene: 8. CDR3 amino acids: CASSVSGQGVETQYF. The CDR3 DNA reads as TGTGCCAGCAGCGTCTCCGGACAGGGTGTGGAGACCCAGTACTTC.

The chain carries TRBV15 and TRBJ1-5; D gene unclear. Germline CDR1 and CDR2: LNHNV and YYDKDF (reference sequence). Trimming stripped 1 base from V and 5 bases from J, with 9 bases between. This CDR3 has 14 residues. The CDR3 sequence is CATSRGVGDQPQHF. The CDR3 DNA is TGTGCCACCAGCAGAGGGGTTGGGGATCAGCCCCAGCATTTT.

The chain couples TRBV7-9 to TRBJ1-1; D call uncertain. The CDR3 contains 14 residues. V lost 2 bases and J lost 2, with 9 bases in between. The germline V gene encodes CDR1 SEHNR and CDR2 FQNEAQ (reference sequence). For the CDR3, the DNA is TGTGCCAGCAGCTTATATACAGCCAACACTGAAGCTTTCTTT. Its protein product is CASSLYTANTEAFF.

The chain links TRBV7-2 to TRBJ2-5, with TRBD1 as a possible D gene (6 bases). Trimming took off 2 bases at V and 2 bases at J, with 9 bases between the two ends. The germline CDR1 and CDR2 sequences are SGHTA and FQGNSA. The CDR3 is 14 residues long. The CDR3 bases are TGTGCCAGCAGCTTACAACAGGGACAAGAGACCCAGTACTTC. Its protein is CASSLQQGQETQYF.

With respect to this clone: Other DNA sequences in the same sample also yield this CDR3. The rearrangement uses TRBV2 and TRBJ1-4; no clear D. The germline V gene has CDR1 SNHLY and CDR2 FYNNEI. The CDR3 totals 13 residues. V was cut by 5 bases and J by 3 bases, with 7 bases left in between. The DNA for the CDR3 is TGTGCCAGCAGTCCAGGCGCTAATGAAAAACTGTTTTTT. It translates to CASSPGANEKLFF. Looking up the rest from reference TRBV2 and TRBJ1-4 gives the full variable domain: EPEVTQTPSHQVTQMGQEVILRCVPISNHLYFYWYRQILGQKVEFLVSFYNNEISEKSEIFDDQFSVERPDGSNFTLKIRSTKLEDSAMYFCASSPGANEKLFFGSGTQLSVL.

This clone was seen once. The V call is TRBV10-3, the J call TRBJ2-1; 7 nucleotides match TRBD2. V trimming: 4 bases; J trimming: 9 bases; junction bases outside the gene matches: 3. The germline gives CDR1 ENHRY, CDR2 SYGVKD. CDR3 length equals 12 residues. The CDR3 loop reads CAISAGGVEQFF. The DNA of the CDR3 is TGTGCCATCAGTGCGGGGGGTGTTGAGCAGTTCTTC.

The CDR3 sequence is CASSRLAHEQFF. In nucleotides, the CDR3 is TGCGCCAGCAGCAGACTAGCCCATGAGCAGTTCTTC. This chain links TRBV10-1 with TRBJ2-1, with TRBD2 matching over 7 bases. V gave up 6 bases and J gave up 8 bases; unmatched junction bases: 4. This CDR3 is 12 amino acids long. The V gene's germline CDR1 is WNHNN and CDR2 SYGVQD (reference sequence).

This chain joins TRBV6-5 and TRBJ2-3; D is perhaps TRBD1 or TRBD2 (5 bases each). The CDR3 extends over 15 amino acids. V was cut by 6 bases and J by 1 base, with 14 bases left in between. Germline V gives CDR1 MNHEY, CDR2 SVGAGI. The chain's CDR3 is CASSQRGIGTDTQYF. The CDR3 DNA sequence: TGTGCCAGCAGCCAGAGGGGTATCGGCACAGATACGCAGTATTTT.

The J gene is TRBJ2-3, the V gene TRBV4-3, with 7 bases identical to TRBD2. Germline V CDR1 and CDR2: LGHNA, YSLEER. This CDR3 region has 14 residues. Germline trimming cut 3 bases from V and 1 base from J; bases unmatched to any gene: 1. In DNA, the CDR3 is TGCGCCAGCAGCCAGACTAGCCGCACAGATACGCAGTATTTT. Protein sequence: CASSQTSRTDTQYF.

The chain joins TRBV5-1 to TRBJ2-5, with TRBD2 matching 11 bases. The V segment lost 3 bases and the J segment 5 bases; nucleotides outside the gene matches: 6. Per the germline V gene, CDR1 is SGHRS and CDR2 is YFSETQ. The CDR3 loop spans 15 amino acids. As DNA, the CDR3 is TGCGCCAGCAGCTACGCCGGGACTAGCGGCGAGACCCAGTACTTC. Its translation: CASSYAGTSGETQYF.

In nucleotides, the CDR3 is TGTGCCAGCAGCGACCGGACTAGCGGGAGCGACACAATGAAGCAGTTCTTC. This sequence encodes CASSDRTSGSDTMKQFF. V and J are TRBV9 and TRBJ2-1; 13 bases fit TRBD2. V was clipped by 3 bases and J by 11 bases; unmatched bases: 14. CDR1 is SGDLS and CDR2 is YYNGEE in the germline V gene. The CDR3 spans 17 residues.

The genes are TRBV7-3 and TRBJ2-2; 11 bases are a match to TRBD2. V was pared by 5 bases and J by 3 bases, with 8 bases of the junction left unmatched. The germline V gene has CDR1 SGHTA and CDR2 FQGTGA. The CDR3 is made up of 17 amino acids. CDR3 residues: CASSPRGLADYTGELFF. The CDR3 coding sequence is TGTGCCAGCAGCCCCCGGGGACTAGCGGACTACACCGGGGAGCTGTTTTTT.

In its sample, this clone was seen once. Relative to the germline gene, one junction end is altered; a read error may explain this. The V call is TRBV7-7, the J call TRBJ1-3; D gene uncertain. CDR1 is SSHAT and CDR2 is FNYEAQ in the germline V gene (reference sequence). The CDR3 has 13 residues. The CDR3 loop is CASSLGPWGTIYF. As DNA, the CDR3 is TGTGCTAGCAGCTTAGGCCCCTGGGGCACCATATATTTT. Full variable domain (missing parts from reference TRBV7-7 and TRBJ1-3): GAGVSQSPRYKVTKRGQDVTLRCDPISSHATLYWYQQALGQGPEFLTYFNYEAQPDKSGLPSDRFSAERPEGSISTLTIQRTEQRDSAMYRCASSLGPWGTIYFGEGSWLTVV.

The chain recombines TRBV2 with TRBJ2-2; TRBD2 agrees at 9 bases. CDR1 and CDR2 (germline): SNHLY, FYNNEI. V shed 7 bases, J shed 1 base, and the junction held 1 base outside the gene matches. The CDR3 consists of 14 residues. CDR3 sequence: CASKTSGNTGELFF. The CDR3 DNA reads TGTGCCAGCAAGACTAGCGGGAACACCGGGGAGCTGTTTTTT.

This clone was recorded once. The chain combines TRBV6-6 with TRBJ2-7; 12 bases agree with TRBD2. Trimming at V came to 6 bases and at J to 5 bases, leaving 8 bases not matched to a gene. The CDR3 consists of 15 residues. CDR1 is MNHNY, CDR2 SVGAGI, per germline (reference sequence). This CDR3 reads CASRLSTSGSHEQYF. The CDR3 nucleotides read TGTGCCAGCAGACTGTCGACTAGCGGGAGCCACGAGCAGTACTTC.

About this clone itself: Within the sample, other DNA sequences also encode this same CDR3. The chain is built from TRBV7-9 and TRBJ1-1, with no clear D. Trimming removed 3 bases from V and 1 base from J, with 6 bases in between. CDR1 SEHNR and CDR2 FQNEAQ come from the germline V gene (reference sequence). The CDR3 consists of 13 residues. CDR3 loop: CASSFDGNTEAFF. The CDR3 region has the DNA TGTGCCAGCAGCTTCGATGGGAACACTGAAGCTTTCTTT. The full variable domain, rest sourced from reference TRBV7-9 and TRBJ1-1, is DTGVSQNPRHKITKRGQNVTFRCDPISEHNRLYWYRQTLGQGPEFLTYFQNEAQLEKSRLLSDRFSAERPKGSFSTLEIQRTEQGDSAMYLCASSFDGNTEAFFGQGTRLTVV.

This clone appeared a few times. Distinct nucleotide sequences in the sample also encode this CDR3. CDR3 coding DNA: TGTGCCAGCAGTCTGGCCGATCAGCCCCAGCATTTT. Translation: CASSLADQPQHF. This sequence joins TRBV28 and TRBJ1-5; the D is unclear. This CDR3 region has 12 residues. The V gene lost 5 bases and the J gene lost 5 bases, with 7 bases spanning the gap. The V gene's germline CDR1 is MDHEN and CDR2 SYDVKM.

This clone was detected only once. The V gene is TRBV5-1, the J gene TRBJ2-7, with 7 bases aligning to TRBD2. The ends lost 4 bases at V and 5 bases at J; junction bases unmatched: 9. Germline CDR1 SGHRS, CDR2 YFSETQ. The CDR3 has 14 residues. The CDR3 spells CASSPGGVSDEQYF. CDR3 DNA: TGCGCCAGCAGCCCTGGGGGGGTATCCGACGAGCAGTACTTC.

J is TRBJ1-1 and V is TRBV9; no reliable D call. Trimming cost V 0 bases and J 6 bases, with 12 bases left between them. This CDR3 contains 14 residues. Germline CDR1 SGDLS, CDR2 YYNGEE. The CDR3 loop is CASSVGPPGAEAFF. CDR3 bases: TGTGCCAGCAGCGTAGGGCCCCCCGGTGCTGAAGCTTTCTTT.

The rearrangement uses TRBV11-2 and TRBJ2-7; 16 bases align to TRBD2. Germline V gives CDR1 SGHAT, CDR2 FQNNGV. V was pared by 5 bases and J by 2 bases, with 6 bases of the junction left unmatched. This CDR3 region has 17 residues. CDR3 DNA sequence: TGTGCCAGCAGCACACCGGGACTAGCGGGAGGGACCTACGAGCAGTACTTC. Amino acid sequence: CASSTPGLAGGTYEQYF.